The T cell receptor (beta chain) under discussion was sequenced for a study of blood T cells in healthy people across ages. Per sample, a minimum of 6 million PBMCs were isolated. Per sample, at least 5.5 micrograms of total RNA were extracted. A second PCR of about 7 to 12 cycles used a sample-barcoded 5' primer and a J-beta primer mix. MiXCR, applied by TCRdb to the 5' RACE reads, yields one record per CDR3 protein. The data hold 910,000 or so distinct CDR3 sequences, with roughly 51% observed a single time. The length of the CDR3 is 12 residues. In germline, CDR1 is SNHLY, CDR2 FYNNEI. With 7 bases removed from V and 3 bases from J, the gap between germline ends came to 8 bases.

Source material: blood. This receptor was identified in a woman aged 60-75 years in good health. The genes are TRBV2 and TRBJ2-3; unclear D gene. The CDR3 DNA is TGTGCCAGCAATACTCGGACAGATACGCAGTATTTT. Amino acids: CASNTRTDTQYF. The full variable domain, completed using reference TRBV2 and TRBJ2-3, is EPEVTQTPSHQVTQMGQEVILRCVPISNHLYFYWYRQILGQKVEFLVSFYNNEISEKSEIFDDQFSVERPDGSNFTLKIRSTKLEDSAMYFCASNTRTDTQYFGPGTRLTVL.